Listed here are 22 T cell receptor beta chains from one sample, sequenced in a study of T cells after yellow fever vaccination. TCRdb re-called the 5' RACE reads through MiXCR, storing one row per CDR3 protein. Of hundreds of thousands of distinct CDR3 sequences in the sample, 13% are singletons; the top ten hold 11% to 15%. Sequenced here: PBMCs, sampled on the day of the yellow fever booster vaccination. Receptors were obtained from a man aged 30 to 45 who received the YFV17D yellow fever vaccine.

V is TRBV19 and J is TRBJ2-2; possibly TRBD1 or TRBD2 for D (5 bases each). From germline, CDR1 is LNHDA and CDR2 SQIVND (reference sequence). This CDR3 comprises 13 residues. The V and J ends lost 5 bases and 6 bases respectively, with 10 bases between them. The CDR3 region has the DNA TGTGCCAGTAGTGAGTTGGGGGCCGGGGAGCTGTTTTTT. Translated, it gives CASSELGAGELFF.

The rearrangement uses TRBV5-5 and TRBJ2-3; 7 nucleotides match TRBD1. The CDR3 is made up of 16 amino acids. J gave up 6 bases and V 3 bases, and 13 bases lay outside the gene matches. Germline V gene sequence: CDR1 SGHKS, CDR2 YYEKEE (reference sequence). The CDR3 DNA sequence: TGTGCCAGCAGCTGGGAGTTTTTAGGGGGCGCGGATACGCAGTATTTT. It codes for CASSWEFLGGADTQYF.

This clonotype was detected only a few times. The CDR3 DNA sequence: TGCAGTGCTAGAACAAGAGGAACAGCTAGCGGGATAGAGCAGTACTTC. Translation: CSARTRGTASGIEQYF. The V call is TRBV20-1, the J call TRBJ2-7; 9 positions agree with TRBD2. Looked up from germline, CDR1 is DFQATT and CDR2 is SNEGSKA (reference sequence). The junction had 15 bases not matched to a gene; V was cut back by 2 bases and J by 7 bases. CDR3 length: 16 residues.

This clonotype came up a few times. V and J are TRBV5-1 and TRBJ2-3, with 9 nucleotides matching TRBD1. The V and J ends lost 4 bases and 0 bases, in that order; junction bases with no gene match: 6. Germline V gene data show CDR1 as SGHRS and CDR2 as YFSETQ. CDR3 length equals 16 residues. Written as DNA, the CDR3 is TGCGCCAGCAGCCCCGGGACAGGGCCTAGCACAGATACGCAGTATTTT. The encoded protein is CASSPGTGPSTDTQYF. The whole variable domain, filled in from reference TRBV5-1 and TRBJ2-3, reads KAGVTQTPRYLIKTRGQQVTLSCSPISGHRSVSWYQQTPGQGLQFLFEYFSETQRNKGNFPGRFSGRQFSNSRSEMNVSTLELGDSALYLCASSPGTGPSTDTQYFGPGTRLTVL.

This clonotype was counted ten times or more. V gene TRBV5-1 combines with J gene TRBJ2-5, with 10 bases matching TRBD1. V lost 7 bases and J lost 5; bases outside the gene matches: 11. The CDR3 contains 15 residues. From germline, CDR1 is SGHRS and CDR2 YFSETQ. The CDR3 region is CASSDPTGGAETQYF. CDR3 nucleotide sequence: TGCGCCAGCTCAGACCCGACAGGGGGCGCGGAGACCCAGTACTTC.

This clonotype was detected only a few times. CDR3 sequence (DNA): TGTGCCAGCAGCCCCAGCTCCGACAGGGTCTACGAGCAGTACTTC. It codes for CASSPSSDRVYEQYF. The V call is TRBV7-2, the J call TRBJ2-7; 7 positions agree with TRBD1. V shed 5 bases, J shed 3 bases, and the junction held 10 bases outside the gene matches. Germline V gene sequence: CDR1 SGHTA, CDR2 FQGNSA. The CDR3 totals 15 residues.

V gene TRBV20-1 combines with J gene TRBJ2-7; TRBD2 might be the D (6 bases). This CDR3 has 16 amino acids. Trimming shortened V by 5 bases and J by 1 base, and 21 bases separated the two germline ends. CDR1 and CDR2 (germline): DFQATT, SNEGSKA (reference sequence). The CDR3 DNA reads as TGCAGTGCTCCGCACGCACGGGACTCGGGGTCCTACGAGCAGTACTTC. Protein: CSAPHARDSGSYEQYF.

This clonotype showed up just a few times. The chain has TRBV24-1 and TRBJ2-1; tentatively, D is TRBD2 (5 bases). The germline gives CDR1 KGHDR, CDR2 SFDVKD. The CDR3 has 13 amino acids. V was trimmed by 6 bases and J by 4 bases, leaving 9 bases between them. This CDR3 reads CATSSRGYNEQFF. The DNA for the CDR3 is TGTGCCACCAGTTCCCGCGGGTACAATGAGCAGTTCTTC.

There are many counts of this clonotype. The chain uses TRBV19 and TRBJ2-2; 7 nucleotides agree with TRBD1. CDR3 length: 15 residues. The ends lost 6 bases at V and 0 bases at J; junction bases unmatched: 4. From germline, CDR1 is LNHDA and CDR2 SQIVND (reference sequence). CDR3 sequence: CASSPTGANTGELFF. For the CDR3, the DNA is TGTGCCAGTAGCCCTACAGGGGCGAACACCGGGGAGCTGTTTTTT.

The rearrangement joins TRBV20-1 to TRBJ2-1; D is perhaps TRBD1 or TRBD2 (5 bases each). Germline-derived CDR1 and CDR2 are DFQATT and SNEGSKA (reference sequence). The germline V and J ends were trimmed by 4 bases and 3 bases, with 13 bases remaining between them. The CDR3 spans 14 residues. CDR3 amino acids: CSAIGDGLYNEQFF. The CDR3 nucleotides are TGCAGTGCTATAGGGGACGGGCTCTACAATGAGCAGTTCTTC.

The CDR3 is CASSQGQTSASGANVLTF. DNA for the CDR3: TGTGCCAGCAGCCAAGGTCAGACCTCCGCCTCTGGGGCCAACGTCCTGACTTTC. J is TRBJ2-6 and V is TRBV14; D gene uncertain. This CDR3 is 18 amino acids long. V was cut by 1 base and J by 0 bases, with 13 bases left in between. The germline V gene encodes CDR1 SGHDN and CDR2 FVKESK.

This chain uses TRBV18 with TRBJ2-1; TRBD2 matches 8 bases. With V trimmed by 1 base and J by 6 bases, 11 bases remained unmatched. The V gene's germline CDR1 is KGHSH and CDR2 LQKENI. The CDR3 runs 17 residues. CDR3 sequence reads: CASSPRGAERELNEQFF. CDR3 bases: TGTGCCAGCTCACCACGCGGGGCCGAGCGGGAGCTCAATGAGCAGTTCTTC.

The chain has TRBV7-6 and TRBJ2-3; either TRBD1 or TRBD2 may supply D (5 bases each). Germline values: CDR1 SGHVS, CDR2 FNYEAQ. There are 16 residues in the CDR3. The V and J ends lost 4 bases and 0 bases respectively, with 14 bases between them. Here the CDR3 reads CASSSWGTPSTDTQYF. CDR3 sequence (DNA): TGTGCCAGCAGCTCCTGGGGGACCCCGAGCACAGATACGCAGTATTTT.

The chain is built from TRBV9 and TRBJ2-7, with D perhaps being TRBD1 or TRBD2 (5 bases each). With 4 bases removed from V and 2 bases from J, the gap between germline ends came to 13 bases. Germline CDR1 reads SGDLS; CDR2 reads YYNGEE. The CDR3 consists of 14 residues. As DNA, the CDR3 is TGTGCCAGCAGCCATGGGACGGGCGCCTACGAGCAGTACTTC. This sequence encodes CASSHGTGAYEQYF.

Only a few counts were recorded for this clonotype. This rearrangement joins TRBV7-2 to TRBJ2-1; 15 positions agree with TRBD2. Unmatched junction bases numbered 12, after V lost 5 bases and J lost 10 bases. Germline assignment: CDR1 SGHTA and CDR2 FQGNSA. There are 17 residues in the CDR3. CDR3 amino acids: CASSPGLAGGLRGEQFF. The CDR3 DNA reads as TGTGCCAGCAGCCCTGGACTAGCGGGAGGGCTCAGGGGGGAGCAGTTCTTC.

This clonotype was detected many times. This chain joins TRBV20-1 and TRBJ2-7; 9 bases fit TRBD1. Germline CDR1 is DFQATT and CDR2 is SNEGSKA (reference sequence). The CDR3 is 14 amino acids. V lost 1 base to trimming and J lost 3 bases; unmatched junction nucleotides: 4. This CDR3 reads CSARVPDRGYEQYF. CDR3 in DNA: TGCAGTGCTAGAGTCCCGGACAGGGGCTACGAGCAGTACTTC.

CDR3 nucleotide sequence: TGTGCCAGCAGCTTAGTCCGAGCGGGAGGGTACGAGCAGTACTTC. Protein: CASSLVRAGGYEQYF. V usage is TRBV7-2 and J usage is TRBJ2-7, with 10 bases that match TRBD2. Germline trimming cut 1 base from V and 4 bases from J; bases unmatched to any gene: 4. This CDR3 has 15 residues. The germline V gene encodes CDR1 SGHTA and CDR2 FQGNSA.

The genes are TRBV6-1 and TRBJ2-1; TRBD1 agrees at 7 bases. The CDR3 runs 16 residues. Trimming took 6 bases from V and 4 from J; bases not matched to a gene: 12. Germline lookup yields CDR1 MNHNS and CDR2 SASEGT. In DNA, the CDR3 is TGTGCCAGCAGACCGGGTTGGGGGACAGATTACAATGAGCAGTTCTTC. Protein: CASRPGWGTDYNEQFF.

The CDR3 sequence is CASSHRGRGSYEQYF. The CDR3 DNA reads as TGTGCCAGCAGCCACAGGGGGCGCGGGTCCTACGAGCAGTACTTC. The chain combines TRBV28 with TRBJ2-7; TRBD1 agrees at 9 bases. Losses at the gene ends were 6 bases for V and 1 base for J; bases not matched to a gene: 7. This CDR3 is built from 15 residues. Per germline, CDR1 MDHEN and CDR2 SYDVKM.

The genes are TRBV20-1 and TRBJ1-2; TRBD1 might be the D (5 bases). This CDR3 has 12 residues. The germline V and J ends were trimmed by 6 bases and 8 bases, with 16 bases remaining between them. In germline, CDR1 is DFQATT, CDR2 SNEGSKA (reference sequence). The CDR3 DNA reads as TGCAGTGCCCTCGGCCAGGGCGGCGGCTACACCTTC. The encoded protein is CSALGQGGGYTF.

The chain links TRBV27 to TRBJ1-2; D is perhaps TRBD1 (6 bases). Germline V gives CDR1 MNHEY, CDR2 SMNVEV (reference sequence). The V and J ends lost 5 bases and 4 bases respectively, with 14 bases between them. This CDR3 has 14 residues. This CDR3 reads CASSPGLGGYGYTF. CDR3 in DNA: TGTGCCAGCAGTCCCGGACTAGGGGGCTATGGCTACACCTTC.

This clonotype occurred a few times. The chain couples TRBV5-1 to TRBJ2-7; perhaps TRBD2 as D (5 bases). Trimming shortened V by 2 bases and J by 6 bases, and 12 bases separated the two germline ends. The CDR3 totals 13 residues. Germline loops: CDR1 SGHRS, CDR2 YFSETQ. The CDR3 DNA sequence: TGCGCCAGCAGCTTCGAGGGAGCGGTCGAGCAGTACTTC. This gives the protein CASSFEGAVEQYF.